The rows below give T cell receptor beta chains drawn from one sample of a study of cytomegalovirus exposure and HLA in healthy donors. The method was immunoSEQ multiplex PCR; TCRdb's version includes in-frame clones alone and lacks a portion of them. The sample holds 90,000 to 120,000 clones, over 75% seen once. What was sequenced was PBMCs. Every receptor here comes from a male donor in good health and CMV-seronegative. CDR3s include the opening cysteine and the closing phenylalanine or tryptophan.

j_call v_call cdr3_aa
TRBJ1-2 TRBV19 CASSIRRNYGYTF
TRBJ2-7 TRBV7-9 CASSLAPGPGEQYF
TRBJ2-7 TRBV30 CAWAWTGGGEQYF
TRBJ2-3 TRBV7-9 CASSWTQGLALISTDTQYF
TRBJ1-2 TRBV2 CASSEATGNYGYTF
TRBJ2-2 TRBV19 CASSMDRAITGELFF
TRBJ1-3 TRBV5-6 CASSPSTQRSGNTIYF
TRBJ2-7 TRBV7-9 CASSLSLDTSYEQYF
TRBJ2-1 TRBV9 CASSVGTSGSNEQFF
TRBJ1-1 TRBV27 CASSLASGMNTEAFF
TRBJ2-5 TRBV9 CASSAGTGSQETQYF
TRBJ2-5 TRBV12-5 CASGSPGSEETQYF
TRBJ2-7 TRBV4-1 CASSQMTSGRFEQYF
TRBJ2-1 TRBV7-9 CASSRDVSGTPISEFF
TRBJ2-7 TRBV6-6 CASSNSLVFSYEQYF
TRBJ2-7 TRBV29-1 CSVEDPVGLAGAYEQYF
TRBJ1-3 TRBV7-9 CASSIDSSGNTIYF
TRBJ2-7 TRBV5-1 CASSLDYYEQYF